This record concerns one TCR beta chain sequence. The table came from immunoSEQ multiplex PCR; TCRdb's copy has only in-frame clones and leaves some out. Of 110,000 to 150,000 clones listed, about 92% are singletons. These data belong to a study of T cell responses to AZD1222 COVID-19 vaccine. The CDR3 is made up of 12 amino acids. The V and J ends lost 6 bases and 9 bases respectively, with 15 bases between them. This sequence was found in an adult who had recovered from COVID-19. V gene TRBV23-1 combines with J gene TRBJ2-7, with D maybe TRBD1 (6 bases). TRBV23-1 is labeled an ORF, and its function is uncertain. The source material was peripheral blood, sampled after recovery from COVID-19. The DNA for the CDR3 is TGCGCCAGCAGACGCTCACCGACAGGGCAGTACTTC. Residues: CASRRSPTGQYF.